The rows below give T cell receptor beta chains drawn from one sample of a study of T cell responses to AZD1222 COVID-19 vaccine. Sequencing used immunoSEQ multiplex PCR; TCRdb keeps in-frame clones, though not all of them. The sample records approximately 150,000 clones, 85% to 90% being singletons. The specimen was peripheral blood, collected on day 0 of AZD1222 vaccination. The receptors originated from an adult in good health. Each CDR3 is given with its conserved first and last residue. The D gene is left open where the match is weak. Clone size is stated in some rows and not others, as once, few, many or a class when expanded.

CASSLRGGTEAFF TGTGCCAGCAGTCTAAGGGGGGGAACTGAAGCTTTCTTT TRBJ1-1 NA TRBV6-5 13 NA
CASKGQVTAANTGELFF TGCGCCAGCAAGGGACAGGTGACTGCCGCGAACACCGGGGAGCTGTTTTTT TRBJ2-2 NA TRBV5-1 17 TRBD1
CASSRGGGGLAYEQYF TGTGCCAGCAGTAGGGGAGGAGGGGGCTTAGCTTACGAGCAGTACTTC TRBJ2-7 NA TRBV7-8 16 NA
CASSPNEGTEAFF TGTGCCAGCTCACCTAATGAGGGCACTGAAGCTTTCTTT TRBJ1-1 NA TRBV18 13 NA
CASSVAGQGSEKLFF TGTGCCAGCAGCGTAGCGGGACAGGGGAGTGAAAAACTGTTTTTT TRBJ1-4 NA TRBV9 15 TRBD1
CASSQDAGGQATQYF TGTGCCAGCAGCCAAGACGCGGGGGGGCAAGCGACCCAGTACTTC TRBJ2-5 NA TRBV4-2 15 TRBD2
CATRGVGETQYF TGTGCCACCCGGGGGGTGGGAGAGACCCAGTACTTC TRBJ2-5 NA TRBV24-1 12 TRBD2
CASSPPGKPQHF TGTGCCAGCTCACCCCCGGGAAAACCCCAGCATTTT TRBJ1-5 few TRBV18 12 NA
CASSLLNTEAFF TGTGCCAGTAGCCTCTTGAACACTGAAGCTTTCTTT TRBJ1-1 NA TRBV19 12 NA
CAMGMDSNQPQHF TGTGCCATGGGGATGGACAGCAATCAGCCCCAGCATTTT TRBJ1-5 NA TRBV10-3 13 NA
CATSQPRETEAFF TGTGCCACCAGCCAGCCCAGGGAGACTGAAGCTTTCTTT TRBJ1-1 NA TRBV15 13 NA
CASRSLADTGELFF TGTGCCAGCAGATCTCTAGCGGACACCGGGGAGCTGTTTTTT TRBJ2-2 few TRBV6-5 14 TRBD2
CASSVQTGTYEQYF TGCGCCAGCAGCGTTCAGACTGGGACCTACGAGCAGTACTTC TRBJ2-7 NA TRBV5-1 14 NA
CASSLRASGAYNEQFF TGTGCCAGCAGCTTACGGGCTAGCGGGGCTTACAATGAGCAGTTCTTC TRBJ2-1 few TRBV7-3 16 TRBD2
CASSGQGGGINQPQHF TGTGCCAGCAGTGGACAGGGAGGGGGAATAAATCAGCCCCAGCATTTT TRBJ1-5 once TRBV2 16 TRBD1
CASSSQGKEAFF TGTGCCAGCAGCTCGCAGGGAAAAGAAGCTTTCTTT TRBJ1-1 once TRBV7-9 12 NA
CSVSGAGANVLTF TGCAGCGTTTCCGGGGCTGGGGCCAACGTCCTGACTTTC TRBJ2-6 NA TRBV29-1 13 NA
CASSLGGIGTPTNEKLFF TGCGCCAGCAGCTTGGGGGGGATCGGGACTCCAACTAATGAAAAACTGTTTTTT TRBJ1-4 NA TRBV5-1 18 NA
CASRSDQTRYNEQFF TGTGCCAGCAGATCGGACCAGACACGATACAATGAGCAGTTCTTC TRBJ2-1 NA TRBV27 15 NA
CASSQTSGGGAKNIQYF TGTGCCAGCAGCCAGACCTCCGGTGGGGGAGCCAAAAACATTCAGTACTTC TRBJ2-4 NA TRBV3-1/TRBV3-2 17 NA
CSVDVGVGQPQHF TGCAGCGTTGATGTTGGGGTGGGTCAGCCCCAGCATTTT TRBJ1-5 once TRBV29-1 13 NA
CASSLSGRELFF TGTGCCAGCAGCTTATCCGGGCGAGAACTGTTTTTT TRBJ1-4 NA TRBV7-2 12 NA